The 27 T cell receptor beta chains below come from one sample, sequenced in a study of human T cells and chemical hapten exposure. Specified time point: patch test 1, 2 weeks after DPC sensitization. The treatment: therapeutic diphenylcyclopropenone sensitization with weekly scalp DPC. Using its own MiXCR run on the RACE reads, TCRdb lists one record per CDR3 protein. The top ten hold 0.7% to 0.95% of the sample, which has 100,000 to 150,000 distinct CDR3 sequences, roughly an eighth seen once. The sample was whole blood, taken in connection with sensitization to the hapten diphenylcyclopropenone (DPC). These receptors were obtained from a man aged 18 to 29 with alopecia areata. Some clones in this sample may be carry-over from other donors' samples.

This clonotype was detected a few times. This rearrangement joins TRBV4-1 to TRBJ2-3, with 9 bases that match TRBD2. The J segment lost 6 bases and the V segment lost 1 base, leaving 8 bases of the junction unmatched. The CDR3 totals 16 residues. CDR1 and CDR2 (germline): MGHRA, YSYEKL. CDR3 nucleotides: TGCGCCAGCAGCCAAGCTCCGCTAGCGGGGACCGATACGCAGTATTTT. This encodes CASSQAPLAGTDTQYF.

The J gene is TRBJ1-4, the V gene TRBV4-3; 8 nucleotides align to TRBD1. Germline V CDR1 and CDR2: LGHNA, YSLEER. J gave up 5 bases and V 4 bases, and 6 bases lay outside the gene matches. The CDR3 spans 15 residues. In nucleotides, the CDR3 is TGCGCCAGCAGCCCCTACCGGGACAGGAATGAAAAACTGTTTTTT. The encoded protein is CASSPYRDRNEKLFF.

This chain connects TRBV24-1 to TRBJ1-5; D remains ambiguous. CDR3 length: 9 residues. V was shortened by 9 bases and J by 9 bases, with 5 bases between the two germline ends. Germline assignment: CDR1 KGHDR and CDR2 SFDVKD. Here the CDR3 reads CATSWPQHF. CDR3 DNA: TGTGCCACCTCCTGGCCCCAGCATTTT.

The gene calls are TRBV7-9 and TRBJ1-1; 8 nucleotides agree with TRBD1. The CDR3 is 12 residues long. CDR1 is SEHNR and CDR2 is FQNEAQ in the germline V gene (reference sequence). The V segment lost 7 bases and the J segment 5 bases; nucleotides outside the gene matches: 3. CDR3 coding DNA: TGTGCCAGCACACAGGGGGTAACTGAAGCTTTCTTT. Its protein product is CASTQGVTEAFF. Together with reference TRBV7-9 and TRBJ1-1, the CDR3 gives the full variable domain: DTGVSQNPRHKITKRGQNVTFRCDPISEHNRLYWYRQTLGQGPEFLTYFQNEAQLEKSRLLSDRFSAERPKGSFSTLEIQRTEQGDSAMYLCASTQGVTEAFFGQGTRLTVV.

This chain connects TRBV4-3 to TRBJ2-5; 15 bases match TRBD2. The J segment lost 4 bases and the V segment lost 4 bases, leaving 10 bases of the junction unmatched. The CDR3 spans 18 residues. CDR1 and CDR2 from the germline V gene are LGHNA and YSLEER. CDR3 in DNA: TGCGCCAGCAGCCGGACGGGACTAGCGGGGGGAACGGCAGAGACCCAGTACTTC. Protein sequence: CASSRTGLAGGTAETQYF.

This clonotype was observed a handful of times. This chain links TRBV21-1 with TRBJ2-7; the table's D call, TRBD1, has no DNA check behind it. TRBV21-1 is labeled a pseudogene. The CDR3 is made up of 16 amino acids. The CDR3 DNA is TGTGCCAGCAGCCTCCTAGACAGGGGGCGTACCTACGAGCAGTACGTC. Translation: CASSLLDRGRTYEQYV.

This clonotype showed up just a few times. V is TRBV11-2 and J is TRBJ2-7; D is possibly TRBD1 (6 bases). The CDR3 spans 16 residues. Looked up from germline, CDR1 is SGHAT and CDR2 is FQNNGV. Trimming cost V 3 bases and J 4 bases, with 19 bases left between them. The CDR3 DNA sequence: TGTGCCAGCAGCTTTCTGACCGGGACATCTCATTACGAGCAGTACTTC. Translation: CASSFLTGTSHYEQYF. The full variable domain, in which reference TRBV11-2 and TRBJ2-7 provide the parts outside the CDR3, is EAGVAQSPRYKIIEKRQSVAFWCNPISGHATLYWYQQILGQGPKLLIQFQNNGVVDDSQLPKDRFSAERLKGVDSTLKIQPAKLEDSAVYLCASSFLTGTSHYEQYFGPGTRLTVT.

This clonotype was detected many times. The CDR3 coding sequence is TGTGCCAGCAGCTTAGGCGGCCCCAGCTACGAGCAGTACTTC. Translation gives CASSLGGPSYEQYF. The rearrangement uses TRBV7-6 and TRBJ2-7; no clear D. This CDR3 spans 14 amino acids. From germline, CDR1 is SGHVS and CDR2 FNYEAQ. Trimming shortened V by 1 base and J by 3 bases, and 10 bases separated the two germline ends.

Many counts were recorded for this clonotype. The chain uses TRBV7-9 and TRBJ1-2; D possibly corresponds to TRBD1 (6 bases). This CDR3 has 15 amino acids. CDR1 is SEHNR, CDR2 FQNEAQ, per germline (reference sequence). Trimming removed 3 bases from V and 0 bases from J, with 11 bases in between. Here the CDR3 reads CASSFPPGANYGYTF. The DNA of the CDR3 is TGTGCCAGCAGCTTCCCTCCAGGGGCTAACTATGGCTACACCTTC.

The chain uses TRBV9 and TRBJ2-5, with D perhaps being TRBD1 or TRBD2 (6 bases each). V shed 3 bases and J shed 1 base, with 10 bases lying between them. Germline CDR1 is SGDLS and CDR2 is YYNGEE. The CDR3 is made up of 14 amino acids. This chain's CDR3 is CASSGGGLQETQYF. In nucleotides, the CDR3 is TGTGCCAGCAGCGGAGGGGGACTCCAAGAGACCCAGTACTTC.

CDR3 protein: CASSLAPANEQFF. For the CDR3, the DNA is TGTGCCAGCAGCTTAGCCCCCGCCAATGAGCAGTTCTTC. The chain couples TRBV7-3 to TRBJ2-1; D ambiguous. The CDR3 spans 13 residues. V was cut by 2 bases and J by 6 bases, with 8 bases left in between. Germline CDR1 and CDR2: SGHTA and FQGTGA.

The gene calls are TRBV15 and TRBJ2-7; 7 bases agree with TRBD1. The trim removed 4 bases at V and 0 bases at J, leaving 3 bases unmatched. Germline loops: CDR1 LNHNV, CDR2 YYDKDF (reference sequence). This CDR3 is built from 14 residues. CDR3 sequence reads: CATSNRGSSYEQYF. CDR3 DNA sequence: TGTGCCACCAGCAACAGGGGAAGCTCCTACGAGCAGTACTTC.

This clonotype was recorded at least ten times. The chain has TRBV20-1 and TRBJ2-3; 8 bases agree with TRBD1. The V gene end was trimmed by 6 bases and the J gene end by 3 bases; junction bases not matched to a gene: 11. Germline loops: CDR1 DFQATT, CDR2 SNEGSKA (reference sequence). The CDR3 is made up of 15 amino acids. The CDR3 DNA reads TGCAGTGCCTCGGACAGGGTGACGGCGACAGATACGCAGTATTTT. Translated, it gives CSASDRVTATDTQYF.

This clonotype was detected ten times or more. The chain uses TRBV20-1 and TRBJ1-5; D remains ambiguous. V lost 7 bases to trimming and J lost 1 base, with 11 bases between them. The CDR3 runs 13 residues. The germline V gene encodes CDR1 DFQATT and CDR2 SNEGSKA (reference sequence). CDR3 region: CSVPTSSNQPQHF. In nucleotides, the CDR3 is TGCAGTGTTCCGACAAGCAGCAATCAGCCCCAGCATTTT.

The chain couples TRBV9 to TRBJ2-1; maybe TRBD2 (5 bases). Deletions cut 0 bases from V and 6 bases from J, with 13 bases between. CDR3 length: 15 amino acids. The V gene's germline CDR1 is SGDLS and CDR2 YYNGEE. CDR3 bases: TGTGCCAGCAGCGTAGATCTGGCGGGCCCCAATGAGCAGTTCTTC. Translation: CASSVDLAGPNEQFF.

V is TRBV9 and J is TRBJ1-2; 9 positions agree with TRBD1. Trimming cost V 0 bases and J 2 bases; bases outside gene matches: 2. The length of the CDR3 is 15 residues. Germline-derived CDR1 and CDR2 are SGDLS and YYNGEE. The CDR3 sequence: CASSVDRGRNYGYTF. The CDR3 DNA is TGTGCCAGCAGCGTAGACAGGGGGCGAAACTATGGCTACACCTTC.

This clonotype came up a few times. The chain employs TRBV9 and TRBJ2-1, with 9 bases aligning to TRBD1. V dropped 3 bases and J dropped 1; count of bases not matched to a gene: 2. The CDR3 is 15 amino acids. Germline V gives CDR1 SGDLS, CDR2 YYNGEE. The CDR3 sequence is CASSEQGASYNEQFF. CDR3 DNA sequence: TGTGCCAGCAGCGAACAGGGGGCATCCTACAATGAGCAGTTCTTC.

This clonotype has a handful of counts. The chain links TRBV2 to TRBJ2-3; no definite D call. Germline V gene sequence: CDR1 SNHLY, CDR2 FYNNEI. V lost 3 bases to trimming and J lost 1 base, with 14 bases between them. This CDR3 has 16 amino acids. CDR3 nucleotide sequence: TGTGCCAGCAGTGAGTTACGGGTGGCTGGCACAGATACGCAGTATTTT. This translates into CASSELRVAGTDTQYF.

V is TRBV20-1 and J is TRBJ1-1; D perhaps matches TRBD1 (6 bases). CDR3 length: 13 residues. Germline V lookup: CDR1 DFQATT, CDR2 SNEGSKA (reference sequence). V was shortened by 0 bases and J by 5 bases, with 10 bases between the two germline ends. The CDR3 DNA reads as TGCAGTGCTAGAGATCCCAGGGGAACTGAAGCTTTCTTT. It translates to CSARDPRGTEAFF.

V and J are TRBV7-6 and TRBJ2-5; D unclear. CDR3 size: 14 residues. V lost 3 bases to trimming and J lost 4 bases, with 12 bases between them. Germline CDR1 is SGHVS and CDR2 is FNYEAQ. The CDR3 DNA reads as TGTGCCAGCAGCTTGGTAGGAATTCGAGAGACCCAGTACTTC. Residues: CASSLVGIRETQYF.

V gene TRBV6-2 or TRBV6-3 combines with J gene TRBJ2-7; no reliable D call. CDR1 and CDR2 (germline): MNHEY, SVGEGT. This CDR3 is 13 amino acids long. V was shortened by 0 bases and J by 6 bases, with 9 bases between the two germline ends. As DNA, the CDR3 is TGTGCCAGCAGTTACTCGATTCTTATCGAGCAGTACGTC. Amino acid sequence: CASSYSILIEQYV.

CDR3 sequence reads: CASSLVLGYTGELFF. The CDR3 nucleotides are TGTGCCAGCAGCTTAGTTCTGGGGTACACCGGGGAGCTGTTTTTT. The chain has TRBV11-2 and TRBJ2-2; D is unresolved. This CDR3 region has 15 residues. Looked up from germline, CDR1 is SGHAT and CDR2 is FQNNGV. V shed 1 base and J shed 3 bases, with 9 bases lying between them.

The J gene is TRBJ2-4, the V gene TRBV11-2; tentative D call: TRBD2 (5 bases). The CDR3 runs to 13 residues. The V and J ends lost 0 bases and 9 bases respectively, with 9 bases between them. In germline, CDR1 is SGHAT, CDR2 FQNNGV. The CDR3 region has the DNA TGTGCCAGCAGCTTAGAACACGGAGGCATTCAGTACTTC. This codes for CASSLEHGGIQYF.

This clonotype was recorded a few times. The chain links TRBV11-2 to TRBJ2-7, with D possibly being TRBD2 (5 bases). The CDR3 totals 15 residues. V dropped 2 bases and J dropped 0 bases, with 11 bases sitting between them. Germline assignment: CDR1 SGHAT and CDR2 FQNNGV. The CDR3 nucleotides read TGTGCCAGCAGCTTAAATTCCGGGATCTCCTACGAGCAGTACTTC. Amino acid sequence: CASSLNSGISYEQYF.

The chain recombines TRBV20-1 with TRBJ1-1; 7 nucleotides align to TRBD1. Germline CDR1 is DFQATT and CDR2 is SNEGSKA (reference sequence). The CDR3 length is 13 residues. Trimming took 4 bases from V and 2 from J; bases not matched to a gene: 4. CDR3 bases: TGCAGTGCTATTAGGGACAGAAACACTGAAGCTTTCTTT. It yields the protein CSAIRDRNTEAFF.

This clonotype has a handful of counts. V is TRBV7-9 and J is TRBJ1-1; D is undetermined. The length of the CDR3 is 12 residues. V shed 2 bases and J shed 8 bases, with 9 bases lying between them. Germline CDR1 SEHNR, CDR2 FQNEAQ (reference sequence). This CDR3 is CASSLRGEEAFF. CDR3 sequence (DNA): TGTGCCAGCAGCTTACGTGGGGAGGAAGCTTTCTTT.

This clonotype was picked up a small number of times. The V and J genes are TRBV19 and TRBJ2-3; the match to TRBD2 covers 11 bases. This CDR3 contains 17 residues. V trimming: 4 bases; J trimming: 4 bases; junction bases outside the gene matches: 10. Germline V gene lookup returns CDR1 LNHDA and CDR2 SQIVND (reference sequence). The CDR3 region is CASSTPLSGGAADTQYF. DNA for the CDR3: TGTGCCAGTAGTACCCCTCTTAGCGGGGGGGCCGCAGATACGCAGTATTTT.